This is a list of T cell receptor beta chains from one sample in a study of blood T cell repertoires in COVID-19. TCRdb keeps only in-frame clones here, not all; method: immunoSEQ multiplex PCR. The sample yields hundreds of thousands of clones, around 88% seen once. Material: peripheral blood. Receptor source: a woman in her 30s who had recovered from COVID-19. CDR3s include the opening cysteine and the closing phenylalanine or tryptophan. The D gene is left open where the match is weak. Expanded clones are given a class, and other clones once, few, many or no size at all.

d_gene,j_gene,abundance,len,v_gene,CDR3aa,CDR3nt
TRBD1,TRBJ1-2,.,11,TRBV29-1,CSVTGGYGYTF,TGCAGCGTTACAGGGGGCTATGGCTACACCTTC
.,TRBJ2-5,.,15,TRBV28,CASNTPRGFGETQYF,TGTGCCAGCAACACCCCCCGAGGGTTCGGAGAGACCCAGTACTTC
.,TRBJ1-6,.,16,TRBV4-3,CASSQGAKGLNSPLHF,TGCGCCAGCAGCCAGGGGGCCAAGGGGCTCAATTCACCCCTCCACTTT
.,TRBJ1-5,few,15,TRBV11-2,CASSLEGNRNQPQHF,TGTGCCAGCAGCTTGGAGGGAAATCGCAATCAGCCCCAGCATTTT
.,TRBJ1-1,few,16,TRBV7-9,CASSSGRLGRNTEAFF,TGTGCCAGCAGCTCGGGAAGATTGGGCCGGAACACTGAAGCTTTCTTT
.,TRBJ1-1,.,13,TRBV30,CAWTVWGNTEAFF,TGTGCCTGGACAGTATGGGGCAACACTGAAGCTTTCTTT
.,TRBJ2-7,once,15,TRBV6-5,CASSYGQPSSYEQYF,TGTGCCAGCAGTTACGGGCAGCCCAGCTCCTACGAGCAGTACTTC
.,TRBJ2-7,few,14,TRBV6-2/TRBV6-3,CASSSQGPFYEQYF,TGTGCCAGCAGTTCACAGGGACCATTCTACGAGCAGTACTTC
TRBD1,TRBJ1-1,once,15,TRBV7-9,CASSPGQGGDTEAFF,TGTGCCAGCAGCCCGGGACAGGGTGGAGACACTGAAGCTTTCTTT
TRBD1,TRBJ1-6,.,14,TRBV3-1/TRBV3-2,CASSPGQGRSPLHF,TGTGCCAGCAGCCCTGGACAGGGACGGTCACCCCTCCACTTT
.,TRBJ1-4,.,14,TRBV7-2,CASSPTATNEKLFF,TGTGCCAGCAGCCCGACAGCAACTAATGAAAAACTGTTTTTT
TRBD2,TRBJ2-1,.,16,TRBV27,CASTLQAGDVYNEQFF,TGTGCCAGCACCCTTCAAGCGGGAGATGTCTACAATGAGCAGTTCTTC
TRBD1,TRBJ1-6,few,17,TRBV4-2,CASSQSHSPGQNSPLHF,TGTGCCAGCAGCCAATCCCATAGCCCGGGACAGAATTCACCCCTCCACTTT
.,TRBJ1-1,.,14,TRBV7-9,CASRRGKADTEAFF,TGTGCCAGCAGAAGGGGGAAGGCGGACACTGAAGCTTTCTTT
.,TRBJ2-3,.,15,TRBV14,CASRKRDTSTDTQYF,TGTGCCAGCAGAAAACGGGACACTAGCACAGATACGCAGTATTTT
.,TRBJ2-7,.,21,TRBV27,CASSPQLRGFLGMGSTKEQYF,TGTGCCAGCAGTCCCCAGCTCCGGGGTTTTCTGGGTATGGGGTCTACGAAGGAGCAGTACTTC
TRBD2,TRBJ2-1,.,15,TRBV10-3,CAIRELAGPHNEQFF,TGTGCCATCAGGGAACTAGCGGGACCCCACAATGAGCAGTTCTTC
.,TRBJ1-1,.,13,TRBV29-1,CSVDPGRGAEAFF,TGCAGCGTTGACCCAGGCAGGGGCGCTGAAGCTTTCTTT
.,TRBJ1-4,.,16,TRBV3-1/TRBV3-2,CASRPAGGGTNEKLFF,TGTGCCAGCAGGCCAGCGGGGGGAGGGACTAATGAAAAACTGTTTTTT
TRBD1,TRBJ1-6,.,16,TRBV19,CASSAYRQGRDSPLHF,TGTGCCAGTAGTGCCTACCGACAGGGGCGGGATTCACCCCTCCACTTT
.,TRBJ1-1,.,14,TRBV6-5,CASSYSPAGTEAFF,TGTGCCAGCAGTTACAGCCCCGCGGGCACTGAAGCTTTCTTT
TRBD1,TRBJ1-1,.,18,TRBV7-9,CASSSSISGQGDYTEAFF,TGTGCCAGCAGCTCAAGCATATCGGGACAGGGCGATTACACTGAAGCTTTCTTT
TRBD1,TRBJ1-5,.,17,TRBV6-6,CASSPGTDFYSNQPQHF,TGTGCCAGCAGTCCCGGGACAGATTTTTATAGCAATCAGCCCCAGCATTTT
.,TRBJ1-6,.,12,TRBV25-1,CATNGGGSPLHF,TGTGCCACCAACGGGGGGGGATCACCCCTCCACTTT
.,TRBJ2-3,once,14,TRBV13,CASSYRVSTDTQYF,TGTGCCAGCAGCTACCGAGTAAGCACAGATACGCAGTATTTT
.,TRBJ1-3,.,13,TRBV7-9,CASSPEVGNTIYF,TGTGCCAGCAGCCCCGAGGTTGGAAACACCATATATTTT
.,TRBJ2-7,.,17,TRBV19,CASSKGGAPRLFYEQYF,TGTGCCAGTAGTAAGGGGGGGGCGCCCCGTTTATTCTACGAGCAGTACTTC
.,TRBJ1-1,once,13,TRBV3-1/TRBV3-2,CASSHGAGTEAFF,TGTGCCAGCAGCCACGGGGCGGGAACTGAAGCTTTCTTT
TRBD1,TRBJ1-1,.,12,TRBV29-1,CSVPDVRGEAFF,TGCAGCGTTCCCGACGTCAGGGGGGAAGCTTTCTTT
TRBD2,TRBJ2-1,few,15,TRBV19,CASSVLSGKLNEQFF,TGTGCCAGTAGTGTTCTTAGCGGGAAGTTAAATGAGCAGTTCTTC
.,TRBJ2-1,.,14,TRBV7-8,CASSLQGPYNEQFF,TGTGCCAGCAGCTTGCAGGGTCCATACAATGAGCAGTTCTTC
.,TRBJ2-7,.,13,TRBV19,CASSNTGTYEQYF,TGTGCCAGTAGTAATACAGGGACCTACGAGCAGTACTTC
TRBD1,TRBJ1-1,.,15,TRBV5-4,CASSPGTGRNTEAFF,TGTGCCAGCAGCCCCGGGACAGGTCGGAACACTGAAGCTTTCTTT
TRBD1,TRBJ1-1,.,14,TRBV5-1,CASSPRQGMTEAFF,TGCGCCAGCAGCCCTCGACAGGGGATGACTGAAGCTTTCTTT
TRBD1,TRBJ1-5,.,14,TRBV7-2,CASSLGGQNQPQHF,TGTGCCAGCAGCTTAGGGGGACAGAATCAGCCCCAGCATTTT
.,TRBJ2-1,.,13,TRBV28,CASSYDRDNEQFF,TGTGCCAGCAGTTACGATAGAGACAATGAGCAGTTCTTC
.,TRBJ2-7,.,11,TRBV7-2,CASSLGRKQYF,TGTGCCAGCAGCTTGGGCAGGAAGCAGTACTTC
.,TRBJ1-5,.,21,TRBV19,CASTGWDTFDANEYSNQPQHF,TGTGCCAGCACAGGCTGGGACACCTTCGATGCAAACGAGTATAGCAATCAGCCCCAGCATTTT
TRBD1,TRBJ2-7,.,15,TRBV16,CASSPLGTGTYEQYF,TGTGCCAGCAGCCCGCTCGGGACAGGGACGTACGAGCAGTACTTC
.,TRBJ1-1,few,14,TRBV1,CTSTARVGAPFAFF,TGCACCAGCACCGCACGCGTGGGGGCTCCCTTCGCTTTCTTT
.,TRBJ2-2,.,14,TRBV27,CASRPGMRPGELFF,TGTGCCAGCAGGCCCGGGATGCGCCCCGGGGAGCTGTTTTTT
.,TRBJ1-2,.,13,TRBV6-2/TRBV6-3,CASSYSPGWGYTF,TGTGCCAGCAGTTACTCCCCAGGGTGGGGCTACACCTTC
TRBD1,TRBJ1-1,.,16,TRBV10-1,CASSNPGQGANTEAFF,TGCGCCAGCAGTAACCCGGGACAGGGGGCGAACACTGAAGCTTTCTTT
.,TRBJ1-1,.,14,TRBV5-1,CASSLKDRNTEAFF,TGCGCCAGCAGCTTGAAGGACAGGAACACTGAAGCTTTCTTT
TRBD1,TRBJ2-2,.,16,TRBV9,CASSASGQGYTGELFF,TGTGCCAGCAGCGCGTCGGGACAGGGTTACACCGGGGAGCTGTTTTTT
.,TRBJ1-3,.,15,TRBV28,CASSSTGYSGNTIYF,TGTGCCAGCAGCAGCACAGGCTACTCTGGAAACACCATATATTTT
TRBD2,TRBJ2-1,.,12,TRBV5-6,CASSLGLAGSLF,TGTGCCAGCAGCTTGGGACTAGCGGGATCGCTCTTC
TRBD1,TRBJ2-4,.,15,TRBV6-2/TRBV6-3,CASSGMRDRVDIQYF,TGTGCCAGCAGCGGAATGCGGGACAGGGTGGACATTCAGTACTTC
TRBD1,TRBJ2-2,.,14,TRBV6-4,CASRQGRVTGELFF,TGTGCCAGTCGACAGGGAAGAGTCACCGGGGAGCTGTTTTTT
.,TRBJ1-2,.,13,TRBV6-6,CASTSEGRVGYTF,TGTGCCAGCACCTCAGAGGGTAGGGTGGGCTACACCTTC
TRBD2,TRBJ2-3,.,13,TRBV27,CASRTSGTDTQYF,TGTGCCAGCAGGACTAGCGGGACAGATACGCAGTATTTT
.,TRBJ2-5,.,16,TRBV10-3,CAISDFKTGGQETQYF,TGTGCCATCAGTGATTTTAAGACAGGAGGTCAAGAGACCCAGTACTTC
TRBD1,TRBJ2-5,.,12,TRBV24-1,CATSLGTGTQYF,TGTGCCACCAGTTTAGGGACAGGGACCCAGTACTTC